One sample yielded the 18 T cell receptor beta chains listed below, sequenced in a study of molecular identifiers for immune sequencing clone quantification. TCRdb processed the PCR reads anew with MiXCR; each CDR3 protein has one entry. The sample holds approximately 550,000 distinct CDR3 sequences, less than 30% seen once. The sample was naive CD8+ T cells from blood, with Jurkat cell RNA spiked in. Subset reported: FACS-sorted CD8+CD4-CCR7+CD45RA+ naive T cells. Source of these receptors: a human donor in good health. Some libraries in this study had Jurkat cell RNA spiked in.

V usage is TRBV11-3 and J usage is TRBJ2-7, with D possibly TRBD2 on 6 matching bases. The CDR3 spans 16 residues. Trimming took off 8 bases at V and 0 bases at J, with 20 bases between the two ends. Per germline, CDR1 SGHNT and CDR2 YENEEA. CDR3 loop: CASVGSSGVTSYEQYF. The CDR3 nucleotides read TGTGCCAGCGTTGGGTCCTCGGGGGTGACCTCCTACGAGCAGTACTTC. Together with reference TRBV11-3 and TRBJ2-7, the CDR3 gives the full variable domain: EAGVVQSPRYKIIEKKQPVAFWCNPISGHNTLYWYLQNLGQGPELLIRYENEEAVDDSQLPKDRFSAERLKGVDSTLKIQPAELGDSAVYLCASVGSSGVTSYEQYFGPGTRLTVT.

This chain uses TRBV12-3 or TRBV12-4 with TRBJ1-1; TRBD1 aligns across 10 bases. This CDR3 contains 16 residues. Trimming cost V 3 bases and J 0 bases; bases outside gene matches: 4. Here the CDR3 DNA reads TGTGCCAGCAGTTTGGAGGGACAGGGGCTGAACACTGAAGCTTTCTTT. This encodes CASSLEGQGLNTEAFF.

This clonotype was seen many times. The rearrangement links TRBV12-3 or TRBV12-4 to TRBJ2-5; 8 bases fit TRBD1. The CDR3 spans 16 residues. The junction had 10 bases not matched to a gene; V was cut back by 5 bases and J by 2 bases. DNA of the CDR3: TGTGCCAGCAGTCCACCTGGACAGGGTACGCAAGAGACCCAGTACTTC. Amino acid sequence: CASSPPGQGTQETQYF.

The rearrangement uses TRBV7-6 and TRBJ2-3; TRBD2 matches at 10 bases. The CDR3 is 15 residues long. Germline-derived CDR1 and CDR2 are SGHVS and FNYEAQ. V dropped 5 bases and J dropped 2; count of bases not matched to a gene: 4. Here the CDR3 DNA reads TGTGCCAGCAGCCAAGGACTAGCGGCCACAGATACGCAGTATTTT. As protein: CASSQGLAATDTQYF.

This clonotype was recorded a few times. The chain carries TRBV20-1 and TRBJ1-1; D call uncertain. Trimming stripped 3 bases from V and 1 base from J, with 15 bases between. The CDR3 loop spans 15 amino acids. From germline, CDR1 is DFQATT and CDR2 SNEGSKA (reference sequence). The CDR3 DNA is TGCAGTGCTAGGGACCAGGATTCGGGGAACACTGAAGCTTTCTTT. Protein product: CSARDQDSGNTEAFF.

As to this clonotype: Compared with germline, one end of the junction differs, possibly owing to a read error. The rearrangement joins TRBV27 to TRBJ1-5; 8 positions match TRBD1. Per germline, CDR1 MNHEY and CDR2 SMNVEV (reference sequence). The CDR3 extends over 13 amino acids. Here the CDR3 DNA reads TGTGCCCGCCGCTGGGACAGGTATCCGCCCCCGCATTTT. Its translation: CARRWDRYPPPHF.

This clonotype has a count of ten or more. The CDR3 DNA reads TGCAGTGCTAGAGATTCTAGCGGAACCACAGATACGCAGTATTTT. Translating it yields CSARDSSGTTDTQYF. The rearrangement uses TRBV20-1 and TRBJ2-3, with 7 bases identical to TRBD2. From germline, CDR1 is DFQATT and CDR2 SNEGSKA (reference sequence). There are 15 residues in the CDR3. The V segment lost 0 bases and the J segment 2 bases; nucleotides outside the gene matches: 5.

The chain recombines TRBV5-6 with TRBJ1-1; no clear D. CDR3 length: 15 amino acids. Germline V lookup: CDR1 SGHDT, CDR2 YYEEEE. The V and J ends lost 0 bases and 1 base respectively, with 10 bases between them. CDR3 loop: CASSLANIRNTEAFF. In nucleotides, the CDR3 is TGTGCCAGCAGCTTGGCCAACATCCGGAACACTGAAGCTTTCTTT.

A word on this clonotype: Being one base from a much bigger clone, this may be a read error. The chain links TRBV7-9 to TRBJ2-3; TRBD1 might be the D (6 bases). Germline lookup yields CDR1 SEHNR and CDR2 FQNEAQ (reference sequence). V shed 2 bases and J shed 8 bases, with 11 bases lying between them. The CDR3 consists of 13 residues. CDR3 sequence reads: CASSLIGGATQYF. In nucleotides, the CDR3 is TGTGCCAGCAGCTTAATAGGGGGAGCTACGCAGTATTTT.

This clonotype was seen once. A much larger clone is a single base away; this may be a read error. The genes are TRBV7-9 and TRBJ2-7, with 8 bases that match TRBD2. CDR3 length: 15 amino acids. Looked up from germline, CDR1 is SEHNR and CDR2 is FQNEAQ (reference sequence). V was clipped by 5 bases and J by 3 bases; unmatched bases: 9. The CDR3 coding sequence is TGTGCCAGCAGCCAGACTAGCGTGGAAGACTACGAGCAGTACTTC. Its translation is CASSQTSVEDYEQYF.

V usage is TRBV5-1 and J usage is TRBJ1-4; D is perhaps TRBD1 (5 bases). Germline CDR1 reads SGHRS; CDR2 reads YFSETQ. Trimming took 4 bases from V and 0 from J, leaving 16 bases between them. The CDR3 has 17 residues. CDR3 amino acids: CASSVNGHHATNEKLFF. The CDR3 DNA follows: TGCGCCAGCAGCGTAAACGGACATCACGCAACTAATGAAAAACTGTTTTTT. The full variable domain, in which reference TRBV5-1 and TRBJ1-4 provide the parts outside the CDR3, is KAGVTQTPRYLIKTRGQQVTLSCSPISGHRSVSWYQQTPGQGLQFLFEYFSETQRNKGNFPGRFSGRQFSNSRSEMNVSTLELGDSALYLCASSVNGHHATNEKLFFGSGTQLSVL.

About this clonotype itself: Being one base from a much bigger clone, this may be a read error. The rearrangement links TRBV7-2 to TRBJ2-5; 11 bases match TRBD2. The CDR3 is made up of 18 amino acids. In germline, CDR1 is SGHTA, CDR2 FQGNSA. The DNA for the CDR3 is TGTGCCAGCAGCTTAGCGAACCCCCGGACTAGCGGGCAAGAGACCCAGTGCTTC. Amino acids: CASSLANPRTSGQETQCF.

This clonotype was observed a handful of times. The chain joins TRBV4-1 to TRBJ2-5, with a possible D match to TRBD1 (6 bases). The germline V gene has CDR1 MGHRA and CDR2 YSYEKL. V gave up 1 base and J gave up 2 bases, with 8 bases separating them. The CDR3 runs 14 residues. The CDR3 loop reads CASSQVQGQETQYF. The CDR3 nucleotides are TGCGCCAGCAGCCAAGTACAGGGACAAGAGACCCAGTACTTC.

The rearrangement links TRBV11-3 to TRBJ2-1; D is unclear. This CDR3 is 11 amino acids long. In germline, CDR1 is SGHNT, CDR2 YENEEA. V lost 5 bases and J lost 7, with 6 bases in between. The CDR3 loop reads CASSGLNEQFF. The DNA of the CDR3 is TGTGCCAGCAGCGGGTTAAATGAGCAGTTCTTC.

The chain is built from TRBV6-2 or TRBV6-3 and TRBJ2-7; D unresolved. The CDR3 totals 14 residues. V was cut by 6 bases and J by 5 bases, with 17 bases left in between. Germline CDR1 and CDR2: MNHEY and SVGEGT. The DNA of the CDR3 is TGTGCCAGCAGCGATTCTTCGGTCCCCCACGAGCAGTACTTC. It codes for CASSDSSVPHEQYF.

With regard to this clonotype: One junction end disagrees with the germline gene, perhaps due to a read error. The chain is built from TRBV5-8 and TRBJ2-7, with D possibly being TRBD1 (6 bases). The CDR3 consists of 14 residues. From germline, CDR1 is SGHTS and CDR2 YDEGEE. The CDR3 here is CASSHRVGSFEQYF. In DNA, the CDR3 is TGTGCCAGCAGCCACAGGGTGGGGTCCTTCGAGCAGTACTTC.

The chain recombines TRBV2 with TRBJ1-5; D gene unclear. The CDR3 has 15 residues. Trimming pared 1 base from V and 0 bases from J, leaving 7 bases between. CDR1 and CDR2 from the germline V gene are SNHLY and FYNNEI. CDR3 residues: CASSEELYSNQPQHF. Written as DNA, the CDR3 is TGTGCCAGCAGTGAAGAGCTTTATAGCAATCAGCCCCAGCATTTT.

This clonotype was detected many times. V gene TRBV7-9 combines with J gene TRBJ1-1, with D hard to call. Germline CDR1 and CDR2: SEHNR and FQNEAQ (reference sequence). Trimming cost V 5 bases and J 6 bases, with 13 bases left between them. CDR3 length equals 13 residues. Here the CDR3 DNA reads TGTGCCAGCAGCCCTATATCTTGGGCTGAAGCTTTCTTT. Protein product: CASSPISWAEAFF.